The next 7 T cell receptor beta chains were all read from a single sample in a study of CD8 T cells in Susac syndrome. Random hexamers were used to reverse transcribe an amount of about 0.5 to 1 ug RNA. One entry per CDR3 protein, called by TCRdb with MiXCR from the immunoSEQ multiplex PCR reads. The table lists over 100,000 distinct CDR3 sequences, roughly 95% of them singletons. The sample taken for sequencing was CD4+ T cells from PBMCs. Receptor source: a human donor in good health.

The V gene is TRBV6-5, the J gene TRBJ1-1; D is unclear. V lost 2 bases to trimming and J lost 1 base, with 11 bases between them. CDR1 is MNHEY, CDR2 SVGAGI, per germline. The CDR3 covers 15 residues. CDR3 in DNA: TGTGCCAGCAGTTACGGAGGCAGCCAGAACACTGAAGCTTTCTTT. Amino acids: CASSYGGSQNTEAFF.

The DNA for the CDR3 is TGCGCCAGCAAGTACGGGAGCGGAGAGACCCAGTACTTC. Translated: CASKYGSGETQYF. The chain combines TRBV5-1 with TRBJ2-5, with D perhaps TRBD2 (6 bases). The V and J ends lost 6 bases and 4 bases respectively, with 13 bases between them. The CDR3 contains 13 residues. Germline values: CDR1 SGHRS, CDR2 YFSETQ.

The CDR3 reads CASSYSWDREAFF. CDR3 sequence (DNA): TGTGCCAGCAGTTACTCGTGGGACAGGGAAGCTTTCTTT. The chain couples TRBV6-5 to TRBJ1-1, with 8 bases that match TRBD1. This CDR3 region has 13 residues. Germline V gene sequence: CDR1 MNHEY, CDR2 SVGAGI. Losses at the gene ends were 0 bases for V and 8 bases for J; bases not matched to a gene: 2.

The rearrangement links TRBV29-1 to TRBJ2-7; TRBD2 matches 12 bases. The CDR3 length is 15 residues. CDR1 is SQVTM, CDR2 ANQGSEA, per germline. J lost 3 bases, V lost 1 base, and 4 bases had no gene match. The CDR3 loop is CSVEGRTSGIYEQYF. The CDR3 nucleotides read TGCAGCGTTGAAGGTAGGACTAGCGGGATCTACGAGCAGTACTTC.

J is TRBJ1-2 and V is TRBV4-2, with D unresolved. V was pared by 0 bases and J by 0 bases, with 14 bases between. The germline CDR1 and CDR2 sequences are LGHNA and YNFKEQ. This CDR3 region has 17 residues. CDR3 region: CASSQESFGSPNYGYTF. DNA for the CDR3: TGTGCCAGCAGCCAAGAGAGTTTCGGCTCCCCTAACTATGGCTACACCTTC.

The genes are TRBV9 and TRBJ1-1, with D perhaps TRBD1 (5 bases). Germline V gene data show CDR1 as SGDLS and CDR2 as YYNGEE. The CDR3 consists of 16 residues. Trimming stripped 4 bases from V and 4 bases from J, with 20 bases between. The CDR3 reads CASSPSPTGGGTEAFF. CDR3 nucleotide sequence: TGTGCCAGCAGCCCCAGTCCCACTGGGGGTGGCACTGAAGCTTTCTTT.

CDR3 sequence reads: CSARLSLANTGELFF. The CDR3 nucleotides read TGCAGTGCTAGGTTATCACTTGCGAACACCGGGGAGCTGTTTTTT. The gene calls are TRBV20-1 and TRBJ2-2, with D hard to call. Germline V gives CDR1 DFQATT, CDR2 SNEGSKA (reference sequence). This CDR3 is 15 amino acids long. Trimming removed 3 bases from V and 0 bases from J, with 11 bases in between.